A single sample gave rise to the 25 T cell receptor beta chains below, sequenced in a study of T cell repertoires in cytomegalovirus infection (dated by TCRdb to about 2019). Their recognized antigens are unknown. The sequencer was an Illumina HiSeq 1500. Using fastp at Q25 and MiXCR, TCRdb reprocessed the public reads and kept productive beta chains. Entries are consolidated by CDR3 protein sequence, retaining the most common genes and DNA. This sample holds approximately 140,000 distinct CDR3 sequences; approximately 24% were observed only once. Jointly, the top ten make up 34% of the sample. Sequenced sample: PBMCs, sequenced either directly or after in vitro stimulation (not recorded which). The receptors derive from a human donor in good health (CMV status not recorded). Some clones in this sample may be carry-over from other donors' samples.

This clonotype came up many times. J is TRBJ1-6 and V is TRBV7-2, with 7 bases identical to TRBD1. This CDR3 is 15 amino acids long. The ends lost 6 bases at V and 6 bases at J; junction bases unmatched: 8. Germline V gene data show CDR1 as SGHTA and CDR2 as FQGNSA. The DNA of the CDR3 is TGTGCCAGCAGTCCCTGGACAGGCTCTAATTCACCCCTCCACTTT. Translated, it gives CASSPWTGSNSPLHF.

This clonotype appeared many times. This chain joins TRBV7-2 and TRBJ2-2, with D perhaps TRBD1 (5 bases). The CDR3 covers 16 residues. V gave up 1 base and J gave up 3 bases, with 12 bases separating them. The germline V gene encodes CDR1 SGHTA and CDR2 FQGNSA. The CDR3 region is CASSLVPGQHTGELFF. CDR3 DNA sequence: TGTGCCAGCAGCTTAGTTCCAGGGCAGCACACCGGGGAGCTGTTTTTT.

V is TRBV6-1 and J is TRBJ2-2; 10 bases match TRBD1. CDR1 is MNHNS and CDR2 is SASEGT in the germline V gene. CDR3 length equals 16 residues. Unmatched junction bases numbered 10, after V lost 5 bases and J lost 7 bases. Here the CDR3 DNA reads TGTGCCAGCAGTTCACGTCCGGGACAGGGGTTCGGGGAGCTGTTTTTT. Its protein product is CASSSRPGQGFGELFF.

The CDR3 reads CASSLSTSSYNSPLHF. The CDR3 DNA reads as TGTGCCAGCAGCTTGTCTACGAGCTCCTATAATTCACCCCTCCACTTT. The gene calls are TRBV5-5 and TRBJ1-6; D remains ambiguous. The V gene's germline CDR1 is SGHKS and CDR2 YYEKEE (reference sequence). Trimming took off 1 base at V and 0 bases at J, with 8 bases between the two ends. This CDR3 has 16 residues.

The chain recombines TRBV7-8 with TRBJ2-7, with 7 bases fitting TRBD1. The CDR3 sequence is 12 residues long. V was pared by 5 bases and J by 7 bases, with 5 bases of the junction left unmatched. In germline, CDR1 is SGHVS, CDR2 FQNEAQ. CDR3 coding DNA: TGTGCCAGCAGCCCGGGACAGCGGGAGCAGTACGTC. It codes for CASSPGQREQYV.

This chain uses TRBV6-6 with TRBJ2-2; D gene ambiguous. CDR1 MNHNY and CDR2 SVGAGI come from the germline V gene (reference sequence). There are 13 residues in the CDR3. Trimming took off 3 bases at V and 6 bases at J, with 8 bases between the two ends. The CDR3 DNA is TGTGCCAGCAGTTATCGCCCAGCCGGGGAGCTGTTTTTT. It is translated as CASSYRPAGELFF.

This clonotype was seen only a few times. This chain uses TRBV19 with TRBJ1-2; perhaps TRBD1 as D (5 bases). V was cut by 6 bases and J by 6 bases, with 14 bases left in between. The CDR3 runs 13 residues. Germline assignment: CDR1 LNHDA and CDR2 SQIVND (reference sequence). This chain's CDR3 is CASRSGQVDGYTF. CDR3 nucleotides: TGTGCCAGTAGATCGGGGCAGGTCGATGGCTACACCTTC. The whole variable domain, filled in from reference TRBV19 and TRBJ1-2, reads DGGITQSPKYLFRKEGQNVTLSCEQNLNHDAMYWYRQDPGQGLRLIYYSQIVNDFQKGDIAEGYSVSREKKESFPLTVTSAQKNPTAFYLCASRSGQVDGYTFGSGTRLTVV.

J is TRBJ2-1 and V is TRBV20-1; 8 nucleotides align to TRBD2. Trimming cost V 5 bases and J 8 bases; bases outside gene matches: 11. CDR1 and CDR2 from the germline V gene are DFQATT and SNEGSKA (reference sequence). This CDR3 contains 14 residues. CDR3 protein: CSAGGGTRGDEQFF. The CDR3 DNA reads as TGCAGTGCTGGGGGGGGGACTAGAGGCGATGAGCAGTTCTTC.

This clonotype was counted between two and nine times. This sequence joins TRBV7-9 and TRBJ1-2, with D possibly matching TRBD1 (5 bases). The CDR3 loop spans 13 amino acids. With 5 bases removed from V and 8 bases from J, the gap between germline ends came to 15 bases. Germline loops: CDR1 SEHNR, CDR2 FQNEAQ (reference sequence). CDR3 protein: CASSTAPQGGYTF. CDR3 bases: TGTGCCAGCAGCACGGCCCCGCAGGGCGGCTACACCTTC.

This chain joins TRBV20-1 and TRBJ2-7, with D perhaps assigned TRBD1 or TRBD2 (5 bases each). Per germline, CDR1 DFQATT and CDR2 SNEGSKA (reference sequence). This CDR3 has 15 amino acids. V was cut by 6 bases and J by 0 bases, with 18 bases left in between. CDR3 protein: CSANRDGDRSYEQYF. The CDR3 nucleotides are TGCAGTGCCAACCGGGACGGTGATCGCTCCTACGAGCAGTACTTC.

This sequence joins TRBV7-8 and TRBJ2-3, with 10 bases lining up with TRBD2. V gave up 1 base and J gave up 2 bases; unmatched junction bases: 3. Germline V gene lookup returns CDR1 SGHVS and CDR2 FQNEAQ. This CDR3 is built from 16 residues. The CDR3 DNA reads TGTGCCAGCAGCTTAGTCACTAGCGGGACCACAGATACGCAGTATTTT. Translation: CASSLVTSGTTDTQYF.

This chain uses TRBV10-3 with TRBJ1-2, with 9 bases lining up with TRBD1. Trimming removed 11 bases from V and 0 bases from J; junction bases left unmatched: 4. Per the germline V gene, CDR1 is ENHRY and CDR2 is SYGVKD. This CDR3 has 13 amino acids. CDR3 loop: CAAGQGTNYGYTF. The CDR3 DNA reads as TGTGCCGCTGGACAGGGGACTAACTATGGCTACACCTTC.

V is TRBV20-1 and J is TRBJ1-2; 7 nucleotides line up with TRBD1. V was pared by 6 bases and J by 6 bases, with 16 bases of the junction left unmatched. This CDR3 comprises 15 residues. In germline, CDR1 is DFQATT, CDR2 SNEGSKA (reference sequence). As DNA, the CDR3 is TGCAGTGCCAGGGGGGAGAGAAATACAAACAATGGCTACACCTTC. It is translated as CSARGERNTNNGYTF.

The rearrangement links TRBV12-3 or TRBV12-4 to TRBJ2-3; D is unresolved. V was pared by 3 bases and J by 6 bases, with 7 bases between. The CDR3 extends over 12 amino acids. The CDR3 region has the DNA TGTGCCAGCAGTTTGAGTTGGGATACGCAGTATTTT. Amino acids: CASSLSWDTQYF.

This clonotype has only a few counts. The rearrangement uses TRBV7-9 and TRBJ2-1; D unresolved. The CDR3 has 16 amino acids. The V end was cut by 3 bases, the J end by 0 bases, with 12 bases between. Germline loops: CDR1 SEHNR, CDR2 FQNEAQ (reference sequence). CDR3 amino acids: CASSFSMSSSYNEQFF. The CDR3 bases are TGTGCCAGCAGCTTCAGCATGTCCAGCTCCTACAATGAGCAGTTCTTC.

This clonotype showed up just a few times. The chain has TRBV20-1 and TRBJ2-1, with 10 bases matching TRBD2. There are 15 residues in the CDR3. V shed 0 bases, J shed 7 bases, and the junction held 6 bases outside the gene matches. CDR1 is DFQATT, CDR2 SNEGSKA, per germline (reference sequence). CDR3 nucleotide sequence: TGCAGTGCTAGAGACTCTAGCGGGAGTCGGAATGAGCAGTTCTTC. Encoded protein: CSARDSSGSRNEQFF.

The chain is built from TRBV19 and TRBJ2-2; no clear D gene. Trimming removed 2 bases from V and 0 bases from J, with 10 bases in between. This CDR3 is 16 amino acids long. The germline V gene encodes CDR1 LNHDA and CDR2 SQIVND (reference sequence). The CDR3 DNA reads as TGTGCCAGTAGTATATTGCTCTCCACGAACACCGGGGAGCTGTTTTTT. Translated, it gives CASSILLSTNTGELFF.

This clonotype was seen only a few times. This chain links TRBV15 with TRBJ2-7; D gene uncertain. The CDR3 totals 13 residues. The germline CDR1 and CDR2 sequences are LNHNV and YYDKDF (reference sequence). The V gene lost 0 bases and the J gene lost 12 bases, with 15 bases spanning the gap. In nucleotides, the CDR3 is TGTGCCACCAGCAGAGATGCGGCAGGATCACTGTACGTC. Its translation: CATSRDAAGSLYV.

Ten or more counts support this clonotype. The chain has TRBV28 and TRBJ2-1; 8 nucleotides line up with TRBD2. The CDR3 is 19 amino acids. The trim removed 4 bases at V and 0 bases at J, leaving 14 bases unmatched. Germline V gives CDR1 MDHEN, CDR2 SYDVKM. CDR3: CASSYQLADGTSSYNEQFF. CDR3 sequence (DNA): TGTGCCAGCAGTTACCAACTAGCGGACGGCACCAGCTCCTACAATGAGCAGTTCTTC.

This clonotype appeared a single time. The V gene is TRBV28, the J gene TRBJ1-1, with 7 bases fitting TRBD1. The CDR3 sequence is 15 residues long. Trimming took 8 bases from V and 5 from J; bases not matched to a gene: 14. The germline V gene encodes CDR1 MDHEN and CDR2 SYDVKM. This chain's CDR3 is CASPPGPGGLTEAFF. Written as DNA, the CDR3 is TGTGCCAGCCCTCCTGGGCCAGGGGGACTTACTGAAGCTTTCTTT.

This clonotype was counted many times. This rearrangement joins TRBV7-2 to TRBJ2-1; 10 nucleotides line up with TRBD2. This CDR3 has 13 amino acids. The J segment lost 12 bases and the V segment lost 5 bases, leaving 7 bases of the junction unmatched. The germline V gene has CDR1 SGHTA and CDR2 FQGNSA. CDR3 bases: TGTGCCAGCAGCCCGGAACTAGCGGGATGGCAGTTCTTC. This translates into CASSPELAGWQFF. Full variable domain (rest looked up from reference TRBV7-2 and TRBJ2-1): GAGVSQSPSNKVTEKGKDVELRCDPISGHTALYWYRQSLGQGLEFLIYFQGNSAPDKSGLPSDRFSAERTGGSVSTLTIQRTQQEDSAVYLCASSPELAGWQFFGPGTRLTVL.

The CDR3 region is CASSLNRDSNQPQHF. The CDR3 DNA is TGTGCCAGCAGCTTAAATAGGGATAGCAATCAGCCCCAGCATTTT. V is TRBV7-2 and J is TRBJ1-5; D remains unclear. The V gene lost 2 bases and the J gene lost 0 bases, with 8 bases spanning the gap. The CDR3 is made up of 15 amino acids. CDR1 SGHTA and CDR2 FQGNSA come from the germline V gene.

The gene calls are TRBV6-2 or TRBV6-3 and TRBJ2-7; D unresolved. CDR3 length: 10 residues. The V end was cut by 8 bases, the J end by 6 bases, with 8 bases between. From germline, CDR1 is MNHEY and CDR2 SVGEGT. This CDR3 reads CASGRGEQYV. In DNA, the CDR3 is TGTGCCAGCGGGCGCGGCGAGCAGTACGTC.

This clonotype was seen a few times. The gene calls are TRBV12-3 or TRBV12-4 and TRBJ2-2, with D unclear. The V and J ends lost 6 bases and 6 bases respectively, with 11 bases between them. The CDR3 runs to 13 residues. The CDR3 loop reads CASSSTWPGELFF. Written as DNA, the CDR3 is TGTGCCAGCAGCTCAACCTGGCCCGGGGAGCTGTTTTTT.

This clonotype has at least ten counts. This chain uses TRBV7-6 with TRBJ1-1; D unresolved. Germline V gene sequence: CDR1 SGHVS, CDR2 FNYEAQ. Trimming took 2 bases from V and 0 from J, leaving 10 bases between them. The CDR3 totals 15 residues. CDR3 coding DNA: TGTGCCAGCAGCTTAAAGGTAGACCTGAACACTGAAGCTTTCTTT. This encodes CASSLKVDLNTEAFF. The entire variable domain, with the rest obtained from reference TRBV7-6 and TRBJ1-1, is as follows: GAGVSQSPRYKVTKRGQDVALRCDPISGHVSLYWYRQALGQGPEFLTYFNYEAQQDKSGLPNDRFSAERPEGSISTLTIQRTEQRDSAMYRCASSLKVDLNTEAFFGQGTRLTVV.